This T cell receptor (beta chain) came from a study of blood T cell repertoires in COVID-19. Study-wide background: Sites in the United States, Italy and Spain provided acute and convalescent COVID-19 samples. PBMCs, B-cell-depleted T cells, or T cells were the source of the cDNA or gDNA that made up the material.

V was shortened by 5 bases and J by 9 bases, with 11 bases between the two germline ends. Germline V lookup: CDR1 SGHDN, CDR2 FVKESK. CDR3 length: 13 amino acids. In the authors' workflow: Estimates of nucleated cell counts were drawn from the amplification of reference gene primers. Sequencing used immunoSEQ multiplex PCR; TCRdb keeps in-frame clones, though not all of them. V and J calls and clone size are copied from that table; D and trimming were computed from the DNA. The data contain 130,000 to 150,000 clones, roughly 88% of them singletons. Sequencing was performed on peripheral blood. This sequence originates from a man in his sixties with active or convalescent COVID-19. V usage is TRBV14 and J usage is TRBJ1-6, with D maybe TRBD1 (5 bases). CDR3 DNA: TGTGCCAGCAGCGTGATGGGGGGTTCACCCCTCCACTTT. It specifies CASSVMGGSPLHF.